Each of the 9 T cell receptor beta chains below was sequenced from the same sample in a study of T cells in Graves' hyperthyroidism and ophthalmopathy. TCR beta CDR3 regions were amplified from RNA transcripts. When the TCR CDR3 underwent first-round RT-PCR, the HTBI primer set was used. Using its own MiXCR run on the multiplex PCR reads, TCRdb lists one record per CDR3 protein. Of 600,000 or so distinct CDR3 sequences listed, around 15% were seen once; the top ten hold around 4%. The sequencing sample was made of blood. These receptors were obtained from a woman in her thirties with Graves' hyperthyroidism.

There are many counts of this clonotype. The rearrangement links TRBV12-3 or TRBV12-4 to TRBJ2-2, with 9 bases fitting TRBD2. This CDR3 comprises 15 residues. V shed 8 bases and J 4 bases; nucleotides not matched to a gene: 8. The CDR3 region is CASSLTSGFTGELFF. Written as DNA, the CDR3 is TGTGCCAGCTCATTGACTAGCGGATTCACCGGGGAGCTGTTTTTT.

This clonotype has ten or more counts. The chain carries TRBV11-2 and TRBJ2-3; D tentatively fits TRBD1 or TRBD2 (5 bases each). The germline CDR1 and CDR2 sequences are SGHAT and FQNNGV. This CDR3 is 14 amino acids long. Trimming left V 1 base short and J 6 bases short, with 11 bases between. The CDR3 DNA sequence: TGTGCCAGCAGCTTAGGAGGGGCGGCGGATACGCAGTATTTT. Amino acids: CASSLGGAADTQYF.

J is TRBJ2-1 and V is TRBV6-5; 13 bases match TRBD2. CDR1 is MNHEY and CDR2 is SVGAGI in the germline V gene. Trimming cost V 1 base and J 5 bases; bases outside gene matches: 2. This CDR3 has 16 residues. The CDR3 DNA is TGTGCCAGCAGTTACTTACTAGCGGGAGGGAACAATGAGCAGTTCTTC. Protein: CASSYLLAGGNNEQFF.

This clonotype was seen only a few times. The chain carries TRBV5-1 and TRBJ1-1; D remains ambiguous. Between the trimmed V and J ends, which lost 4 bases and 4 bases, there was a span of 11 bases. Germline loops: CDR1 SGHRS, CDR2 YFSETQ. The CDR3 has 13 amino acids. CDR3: CASSDFLGTEAFF. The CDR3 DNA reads TGCGCCAGCAGCGACTTTCTGGGCACTGAAGCTTTCTTT.

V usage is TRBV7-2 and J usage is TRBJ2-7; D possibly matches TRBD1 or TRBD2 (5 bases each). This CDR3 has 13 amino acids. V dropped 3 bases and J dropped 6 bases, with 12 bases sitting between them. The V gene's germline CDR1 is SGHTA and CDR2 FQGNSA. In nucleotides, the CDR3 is TGTGCCAGCAGCTTGCAGCCGGGACGCGAGCAGTACTTC. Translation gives CASSLQPGREQYF.

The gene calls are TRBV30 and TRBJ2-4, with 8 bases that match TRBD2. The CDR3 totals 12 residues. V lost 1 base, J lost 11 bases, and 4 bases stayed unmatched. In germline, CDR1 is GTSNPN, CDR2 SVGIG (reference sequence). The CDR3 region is CAWSARGGFQYF. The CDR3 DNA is TGTGCCTGGAGTGCCCGGGGGGGTTTTCAGTACTTC.

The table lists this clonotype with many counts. The CDR3 here is CAIGTGDNEQFF. For the CDR3, the DNA is TGTGCCATCGGGACTGGAGACAATGAGCAGTTCTTC. The rearrangement links TRBV28 to TRBJ2-1; D is perhaps TRBD2 (6 bases). Germline V gives CDR1 MDHEN, CDR2 SYDVKM. The CDR3 totals 12 residues. The germline V and J ends were trimmed by 10 bases and 5 bases, with 12 bases remaining between them.

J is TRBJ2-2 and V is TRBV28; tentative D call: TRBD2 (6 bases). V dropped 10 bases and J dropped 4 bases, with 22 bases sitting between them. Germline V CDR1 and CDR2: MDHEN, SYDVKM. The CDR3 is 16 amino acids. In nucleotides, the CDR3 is TGTGCCACCATCCCCATTGGACTATATAGCACCGGGGAGCTGTTTTTT. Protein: CATIPIGLYSTGELFF.

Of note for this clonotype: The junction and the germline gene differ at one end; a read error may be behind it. This CDR3 is CASSPRPSSYDEQFF. CDR3 bases: TGTGCCAGCAGCCCCAGGCCCAGCTCCTACGATGAGCAGTTCTTC. This chain connects TRBV9 to TRBJ2-1, with no clear D. Per germline, CDR1 SGDLS and CDR2 YYNGEE. There are 15 residues in the CDR3.